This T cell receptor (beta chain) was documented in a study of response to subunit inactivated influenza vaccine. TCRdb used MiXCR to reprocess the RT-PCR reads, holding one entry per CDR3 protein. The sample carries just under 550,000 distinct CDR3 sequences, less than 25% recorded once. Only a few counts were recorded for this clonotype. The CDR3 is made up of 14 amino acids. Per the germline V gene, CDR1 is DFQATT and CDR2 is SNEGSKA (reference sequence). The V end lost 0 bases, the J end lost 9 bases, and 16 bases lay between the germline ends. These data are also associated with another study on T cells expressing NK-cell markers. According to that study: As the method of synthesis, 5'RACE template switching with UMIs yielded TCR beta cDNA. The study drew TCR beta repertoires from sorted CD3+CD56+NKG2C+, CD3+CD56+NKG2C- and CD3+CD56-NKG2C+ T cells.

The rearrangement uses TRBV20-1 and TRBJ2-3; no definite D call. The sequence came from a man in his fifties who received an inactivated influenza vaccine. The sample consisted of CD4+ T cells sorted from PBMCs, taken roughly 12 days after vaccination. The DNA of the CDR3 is TGCAGTGCTAGAGATTCCAGCGAACTGGGGACGCAGTATTTT. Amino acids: CSARDSSELGTQYF.